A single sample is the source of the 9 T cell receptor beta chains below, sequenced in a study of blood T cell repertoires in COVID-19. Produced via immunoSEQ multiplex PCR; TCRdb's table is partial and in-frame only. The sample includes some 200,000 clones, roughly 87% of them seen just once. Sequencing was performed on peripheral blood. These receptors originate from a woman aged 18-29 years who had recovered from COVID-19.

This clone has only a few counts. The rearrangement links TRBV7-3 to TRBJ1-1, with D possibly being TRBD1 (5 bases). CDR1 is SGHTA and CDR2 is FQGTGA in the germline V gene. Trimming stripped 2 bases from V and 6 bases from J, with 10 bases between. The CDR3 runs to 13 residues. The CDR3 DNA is TGTGCCAGCAGCTTATCTGAAGGGGCTGAAGCTTTCTTT. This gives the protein CASSLSEGAEAFF.

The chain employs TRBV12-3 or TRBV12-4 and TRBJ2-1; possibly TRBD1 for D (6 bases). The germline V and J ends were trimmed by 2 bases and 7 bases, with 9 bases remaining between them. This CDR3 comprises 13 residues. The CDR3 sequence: CASSLSRGNEQFF. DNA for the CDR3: TGTGCCAGCAGTTTATCCAGGGGAAATGAGCAGTTCTTC.

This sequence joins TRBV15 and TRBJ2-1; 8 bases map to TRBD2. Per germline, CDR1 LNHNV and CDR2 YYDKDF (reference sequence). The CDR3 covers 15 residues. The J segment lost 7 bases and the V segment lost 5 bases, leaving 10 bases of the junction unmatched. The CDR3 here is CATSAPGLVSNEQFF. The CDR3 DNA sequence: TGTGCCACCAGCGCTCCGGGACTAGTATCAAATGAGCAGTTCTTC.

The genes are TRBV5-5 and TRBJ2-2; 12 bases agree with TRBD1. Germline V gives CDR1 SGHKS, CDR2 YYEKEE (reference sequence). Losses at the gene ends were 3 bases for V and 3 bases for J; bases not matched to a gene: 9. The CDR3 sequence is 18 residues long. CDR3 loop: CASSSKPGQGADTGELFF. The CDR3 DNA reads TGTGCCAGCAGCTCCAAACCGGGACAGGGGGCGGACACCGGGGAGCTGTTTTTT.

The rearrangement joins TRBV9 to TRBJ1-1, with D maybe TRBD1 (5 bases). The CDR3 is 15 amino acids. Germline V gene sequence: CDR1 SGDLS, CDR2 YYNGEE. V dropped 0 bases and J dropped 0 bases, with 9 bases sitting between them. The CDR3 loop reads CASSVGGSMNTEAFF. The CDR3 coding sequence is TGTGCCAGCAGCGTAGGGGGCAGCATGAACACTGAAGCTTTCTTT.

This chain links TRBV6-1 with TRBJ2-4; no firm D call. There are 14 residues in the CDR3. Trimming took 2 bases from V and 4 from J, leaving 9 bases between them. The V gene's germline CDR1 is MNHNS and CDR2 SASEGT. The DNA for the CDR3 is TGTGCCAGCAGTGAATTTGGCAGTAAAAACATTCAGTACTTC. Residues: CASSEFGSKNIQYF.

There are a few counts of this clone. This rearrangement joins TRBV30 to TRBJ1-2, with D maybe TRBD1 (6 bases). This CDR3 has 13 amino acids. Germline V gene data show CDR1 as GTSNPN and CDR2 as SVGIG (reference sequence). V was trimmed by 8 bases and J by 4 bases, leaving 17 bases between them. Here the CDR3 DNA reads TGTGCCGGTACCACAGGGAGATTCTATGGCTACACCTTC. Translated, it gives CAGTTGRFYGYTF.

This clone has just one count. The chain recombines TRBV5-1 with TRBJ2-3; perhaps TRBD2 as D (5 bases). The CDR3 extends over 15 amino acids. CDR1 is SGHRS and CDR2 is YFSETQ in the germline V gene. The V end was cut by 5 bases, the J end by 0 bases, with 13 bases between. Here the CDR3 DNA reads TGCGCCAGCAGTATTCGTTGGACTAGCACAGATACGCAGTATTTT. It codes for CASSIRWTSTDTQYF.

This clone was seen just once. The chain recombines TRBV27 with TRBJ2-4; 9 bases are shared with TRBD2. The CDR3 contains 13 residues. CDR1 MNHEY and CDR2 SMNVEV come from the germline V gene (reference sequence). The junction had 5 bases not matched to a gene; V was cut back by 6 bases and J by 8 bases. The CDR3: CASRRSGSDIQYF. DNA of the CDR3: TGTGCCAGCAGACGTAGCGGGAGTGACATTCAGTACTTC.